This TCR beta chain was captured by sequencing in a study of cytomegalovirus exposure and HLA in healthy donors. Germline V gene sequence: CDR1 GTSNPN, CDR2 SVGIG (reference sequence). V gave up 2 bases and J gave up 9 bases, with 17 bases separating them. The length of the CDR3 is 15 residues. The PCR ran on 60 Vbeta and 13 Jbeta primers. The method was immunoSEQ multiplex PCR; TCRdb's version includes in-frame clones alone and lacks a portion of them. The sample has about 170,000 clones, over 60% seen once. Study results and limitations: Later analysis showed most CMV-associated TCR beta chains appearing HLA-restricted. Prediction of most subjects' HLA-A and HLA-B alleles by TCR beta sequences was reportedly accurate. Relative to the approximately 680-donor mean, N-insertions were reportedly fewer in an Asian-associated ancestry cluster in a later analysis.

With regard to this clone: The target antigen is unknown.

This TCR derives from a female donor in good health and CMV-seronegative. This chain connects TRBV30 to TRBJ1-6; no reliable D call. The sequenced material came from PBMCs. CDR3 residues: CAWSPEGAFTSPLHF. The CDR3 DNA is TGTGCCTGGAGTCCAGAGGGTGCTTTTACTTCACCCCTCCACTTT.